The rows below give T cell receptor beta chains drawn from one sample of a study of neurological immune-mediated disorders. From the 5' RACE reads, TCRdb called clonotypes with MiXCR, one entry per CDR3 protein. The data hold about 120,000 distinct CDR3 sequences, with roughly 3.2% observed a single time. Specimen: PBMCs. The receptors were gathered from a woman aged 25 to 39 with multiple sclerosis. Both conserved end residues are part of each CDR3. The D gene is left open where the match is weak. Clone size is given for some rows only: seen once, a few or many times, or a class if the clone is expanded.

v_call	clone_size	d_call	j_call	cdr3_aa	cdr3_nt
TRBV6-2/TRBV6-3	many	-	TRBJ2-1	CASGSTSLVTNEQFF	TGTGCCAGCGGCTCAACCTCACTAGTAACCAATGAGCAGTTCTTC
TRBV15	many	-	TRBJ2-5	CATSRVGDRRETQYF	TGTGCCACCAGCAGAGTGGGGGACCGGAGGGAGACCCAGTACTTC
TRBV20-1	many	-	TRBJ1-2	CSARPPTVNYGYTF	TGCAGTGCTAGGCCCCCGACAGTTAACTATGGCTACACCTTC
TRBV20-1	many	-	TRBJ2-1	CSAETLSPGTSYNEQFF	TGCAGTGCTGAGACGCTTAGCCCGGGTACCTCCTACAATGAGCAGTTCTTC
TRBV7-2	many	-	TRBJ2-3	CASSRLGFTDTQYF	TGTGCCAGCAGCCGTCTTGGGTTCACAGATACGCAGTATTTT
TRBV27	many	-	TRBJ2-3	CASSLRGVYTDTQYF	TGTGCCAGCAGTTTAAGGGGGGTGTACACAGATACGCAGTATTTT
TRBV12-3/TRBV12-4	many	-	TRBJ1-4	CASSFPPTGTGGRKLFF	TGTGCCAGCAGTTTCCCCCCGACCGGGACCGGGGGGAGAAAACTGTTTTTT
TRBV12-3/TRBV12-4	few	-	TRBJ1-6	CASSLAAEYSPLHF	TGTGCCAGCAGTTTAGCGGCAGAGTATTCACCCCTCCACTTT
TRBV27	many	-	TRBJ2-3	CASSTSPRDTQYF	TGTGCCAGCAGTACTAGCCCGCGGGATACGCAGTATTTT
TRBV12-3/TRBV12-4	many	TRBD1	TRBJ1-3	CASSRTGGSGNTIYF	TGTGCCAGCAGCAGGACAGGGGGCTCTGGAAACACCATATATTTT
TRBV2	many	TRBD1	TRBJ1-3	CASSALDRMRGNTIYF	TGTGCCAGCAGTGCGTTGGACAGGATGAGAGGAAACACCATATATTTT
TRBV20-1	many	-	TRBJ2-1	CSALDSYNEQFF	TGCAGTGCCCTTGACTCCTACAATGAGCAGTTCTTC
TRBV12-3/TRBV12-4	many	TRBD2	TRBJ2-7	CASSPGLADEQYF	TGTGCCAGCAGCCCGGGACTAGCCGATGAGCAGTACTTC
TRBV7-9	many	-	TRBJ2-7	CATRDKTYEQYF	TGTGCCACGAGGGACAAAACCTACGAGCAGTACTTC
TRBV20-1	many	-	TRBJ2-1	CSASEGDNEQFF	TGCAGTGCTAGTGAAGGAGACAATGAGCAGTTCTTC
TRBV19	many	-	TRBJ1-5	CASSRRGTPNQPQHF	TGTGCCAGTAGTAGGAGGGGCACCCCAAATCAGCCCCAGCATTTT
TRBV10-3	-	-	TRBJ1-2	CAISETEASPYGYTF	TGTGCCATCAGTGAAACAGAGGCCTCTCCCTATGGCTACACCTTC
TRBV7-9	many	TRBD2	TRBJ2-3	CASSATSGSSDTQYF	TGTGCCAGCAGCGCAACTAGCGGGAGTTCGGATACGCAGTATTTT
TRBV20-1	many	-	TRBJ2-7	CSARDEGPNYEQYF	TGCAGTGCTAGAGATGAGGGACCGAACTACGAGCAGTACTTC
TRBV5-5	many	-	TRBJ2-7	CASSLEAYEQYF	TGTGCCAGCAGCTTGGAAGCCTACGAGCAGTACTTC
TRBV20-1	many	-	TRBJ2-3	CSARAYDRGVNTQYF	TGCAGTGCTAGAGCGTATGACAGAGGGGTCAATACGCAGTATTTT
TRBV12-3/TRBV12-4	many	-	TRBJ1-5	CASSLQAGPGGNQPQHF	TGTGCCAGCAGTTTGCAGGCGGGGCCTGGGGGCAATCAGCCCCAGCATTTT
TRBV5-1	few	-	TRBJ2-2	CASTAGTGELFF	TGCGCCAGCACCGCCGGTACCGGGGAGCTGTTTTTT
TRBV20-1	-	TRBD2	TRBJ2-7	CSAREVLRTSGGPYEQYF	TGCAGTGCTAGAGAAGTACTACGGACTAGCGGGGGACCCTACGAGCAGTACTTC
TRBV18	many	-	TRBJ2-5	CASSPGRTQETQYF	TGTGCCAGCTCACCGGGCAGGACCCAAGAGACCCAGTACTTC
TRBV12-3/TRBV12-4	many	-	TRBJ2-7	CASSFEGADLNF	TGTGCCAGCAGTTTTGAGGGAGCCGATTTGAACTTC
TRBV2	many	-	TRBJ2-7	CASSVALSYEQYF	TGTGCCAGCAGTGTTGCCCTCTCCTACGAGCAGTACTTC
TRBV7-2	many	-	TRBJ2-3	CASSPTVADTQYF	TGTGCCAGCAGCCCTACAGTTGCAGATACGCAGTATTTT
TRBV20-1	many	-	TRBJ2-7	CSARVSGRSSYEQYF	TGCAGTGCTAGAGTTAGTGGGAGGAGCTCCTACGAGCAGTACTTC
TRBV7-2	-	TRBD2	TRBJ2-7	CASSTGLTYEQYF	TGTGCCAGCAGCACGGGACTAACCTACGAGCAGTACTTC
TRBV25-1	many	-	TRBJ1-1	CASSDFNRAEAFF	TGTGCCAGCAGTGACTTTAACAGGGCTGAAGCTTTCTTT
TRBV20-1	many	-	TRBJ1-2	CSASDRPGGYYGYTF	TGCAGTGCTAGCGACAGACCTGGGGGTTACTATGGCTACACCTTC
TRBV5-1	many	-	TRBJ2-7	CASSWLSASYEQYF	TGCGCCAGCAGCTGGCTTTCCGCCTCCTACGAGCAGTACTTC
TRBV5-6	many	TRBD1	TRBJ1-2	CASSIGTGYGYTF	TGTGCCAGCAGCATCGGGACAGGCTATGGCTACACCTTC
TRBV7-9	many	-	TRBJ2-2	CASSLALLPGELFF	TGTGCCAGCAGCTTAGCTCTTTTACCCGGGGAGCTGTTTTTT
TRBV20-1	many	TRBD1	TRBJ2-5	CSARDTGTGEETQYF	TGCAGTGCTAGAGATACGGGGACAGGGGAAGAGACCCAGTACTTC
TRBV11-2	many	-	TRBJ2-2	CASSPIQGTGELFF	TGTGCCAGCAGCCCAATACAGGGAACCGGGGAGCTGTTTTTT
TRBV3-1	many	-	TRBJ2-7	CASSQIAQTEQYF	TGTGCCAGCAGCCAAATCGCCCAAACGGAGCAGTACTTC
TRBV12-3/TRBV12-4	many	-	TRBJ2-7	CASSLHLDEQYF	TGTGCCAGCAGTTTACACCTGGACGAGCAGTACTTC
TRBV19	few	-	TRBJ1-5	CASSILRQGHQPQHF	TGTGCCAGTAGTATACTTCGGCAGGGTCATCAGCCCCAGCATTTT
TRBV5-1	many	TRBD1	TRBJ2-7	CASSLEAGGREQYF	TGCGCCAGCAGCTTGGAGGCAGGGGGAAGGGAGCAGTACTTC
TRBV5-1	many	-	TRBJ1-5	CASSLNPSNQPQHF	TGCGCCAGCAGCTTGAACCCTAGCAATCAGCCCCAGCATTTT
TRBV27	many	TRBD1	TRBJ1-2	CASRHRGGGYTF	TGTGCCAGCAGGCACAGGGGAGGTGGCTACACCTTC
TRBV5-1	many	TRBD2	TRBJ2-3	CASRTLAGGHSDTQYF	TGCGCCAGCAGGACGTTAGCGGGGGGGCATTCAGATACGCAGTATTTT
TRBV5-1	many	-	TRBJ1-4	CASSYQPRGDEKLFF	TGCGCCAGCAGCTATCAGCCCAGGGGAGATGAAAAACTGTTTTTT
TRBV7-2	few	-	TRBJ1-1	CDSSLRWTEAFF	TGTGACAGCAGCTTGCGATGGACTGAAGCTTTCTTT
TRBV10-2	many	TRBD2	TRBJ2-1	CASSGTSGGWEQFF	TGCGCCAGCAGTGGGACTAGCGGGGGCTGGGAGCAGTTCTTC
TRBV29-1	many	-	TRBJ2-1	CSVDRAYNEQFF	TGCAGCGTTGACAGAGCCTACAATGAGCAGTTCTTC
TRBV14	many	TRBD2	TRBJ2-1	CASSQPPGTSGRAREQFF	TGTGCCAGCAGCCAACCCCCCGGGACTAGCGGGAGGGCCAGGGAGCAGTTCTTC
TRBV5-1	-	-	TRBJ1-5	CASSSRGADQPQHF	TGCGCCAGCAGCTCCCGGGGCGCGGATCAGCCCCAGCATTTT
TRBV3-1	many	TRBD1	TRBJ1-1	CASSQRQGGNTEAFF	TGTGCCAGCAGCCAGAGACAGGGGGGGAACACTGAAGCTTTCTTT
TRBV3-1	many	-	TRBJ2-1	CASSQYSENEQFF	TGTGCCAGCAGCCAATACAGTGAAAATGAGCAGTTCTTC
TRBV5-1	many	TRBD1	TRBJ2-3	CASRDTGGWDTQYF	TGCGCCAGCAGGGATACAGGGGGCTGGGATACGCAGTATTTT
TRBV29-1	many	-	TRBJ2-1	CSARQVAYNEQFF	TGCAGCGCTCGACAGGTAGCCTACAATGAGCAGTTCTTC
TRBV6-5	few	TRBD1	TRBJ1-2	CASSFGDRLNYGYTF	TGTGCCAGCAGTTTTGGGGACAGGCTAAACTATGGCTACACCTTC
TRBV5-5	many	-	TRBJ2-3	CASSTNQGQDTQYF	TGTGCCAGCAGCACCAACCAGGGGCAAGATACGCAGTATTTT
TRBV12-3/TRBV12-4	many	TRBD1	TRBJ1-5	CASRETGTGVQPQHF	TGTGCCAGCAGAGAAACCGGGACAGGGGTTCAGCCCCAGCATTTT
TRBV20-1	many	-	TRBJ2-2	CSARGGAGNTGELFF	TGCAGTGCTAGAGGAGGGGCAGGGAACACCGGGGAGCTGTTTTTT
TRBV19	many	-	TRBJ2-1	CASSIDQESNEQFF	TGTGCCAGTAGTATAGACCAGGAGTCGAATGAGCAGTTCTTC